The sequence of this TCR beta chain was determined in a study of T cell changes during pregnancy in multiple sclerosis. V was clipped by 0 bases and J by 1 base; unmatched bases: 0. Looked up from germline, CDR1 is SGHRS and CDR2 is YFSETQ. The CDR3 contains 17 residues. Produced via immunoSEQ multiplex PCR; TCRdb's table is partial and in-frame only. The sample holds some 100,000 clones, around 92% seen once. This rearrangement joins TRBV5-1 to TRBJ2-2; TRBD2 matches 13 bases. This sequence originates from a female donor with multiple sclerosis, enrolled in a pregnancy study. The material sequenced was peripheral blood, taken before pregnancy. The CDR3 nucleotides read TGCGCCAGCAGCTTGGGACTAGCGGGAGGGAACACCGGGGAGCTGTTTTTT. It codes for CASSLGLAGGNTGELFF.